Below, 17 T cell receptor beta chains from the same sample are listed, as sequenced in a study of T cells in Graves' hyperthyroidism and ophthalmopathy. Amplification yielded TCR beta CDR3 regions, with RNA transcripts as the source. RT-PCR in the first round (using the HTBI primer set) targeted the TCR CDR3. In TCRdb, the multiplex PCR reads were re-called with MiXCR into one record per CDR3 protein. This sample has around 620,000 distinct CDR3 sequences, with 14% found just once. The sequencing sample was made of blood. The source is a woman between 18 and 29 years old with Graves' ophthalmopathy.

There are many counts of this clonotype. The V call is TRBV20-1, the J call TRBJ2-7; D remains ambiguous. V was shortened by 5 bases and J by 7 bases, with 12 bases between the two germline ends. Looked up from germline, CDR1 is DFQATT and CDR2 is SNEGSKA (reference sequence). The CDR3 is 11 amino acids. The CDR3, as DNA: TGCAGTGCTGGAACCTCCTTTGAGCAGTACTTC. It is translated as CSAGTSFEQYF.

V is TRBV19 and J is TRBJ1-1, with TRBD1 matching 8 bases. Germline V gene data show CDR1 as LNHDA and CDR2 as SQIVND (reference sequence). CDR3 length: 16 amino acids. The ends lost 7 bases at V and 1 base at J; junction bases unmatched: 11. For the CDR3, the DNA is TGTGCCAGTAACACCGGACAGGGAAGGGCGAACACTGAAGCTTTCTTT. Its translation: CASNTGQGRANTEAFF.

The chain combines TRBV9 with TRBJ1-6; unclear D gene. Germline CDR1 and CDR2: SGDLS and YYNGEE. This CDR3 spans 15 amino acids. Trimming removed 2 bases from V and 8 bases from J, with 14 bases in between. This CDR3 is CASSVIGIGDSPLHF. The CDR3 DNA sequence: TGTGCCAGCAGCGTTATTGGGATTGGTGATTCACCCCTCCACTTT.

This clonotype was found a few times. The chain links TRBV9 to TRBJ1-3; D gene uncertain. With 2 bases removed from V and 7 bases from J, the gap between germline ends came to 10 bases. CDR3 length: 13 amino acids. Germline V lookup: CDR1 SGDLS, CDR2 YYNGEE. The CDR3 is CASSVPPENTIYF. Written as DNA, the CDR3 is TGTGCCAGCAGCGTCCCCCCGGAGAACACCATATATTTT.

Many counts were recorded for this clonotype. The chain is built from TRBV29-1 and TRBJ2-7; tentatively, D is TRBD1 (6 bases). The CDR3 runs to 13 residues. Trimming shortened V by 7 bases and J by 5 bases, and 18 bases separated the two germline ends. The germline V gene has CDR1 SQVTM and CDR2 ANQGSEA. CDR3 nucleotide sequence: TGCAGCGCTTTGACAGGTTCCTTCAACGAGCAGTACTTC. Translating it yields CSALTGSFNEQYF.

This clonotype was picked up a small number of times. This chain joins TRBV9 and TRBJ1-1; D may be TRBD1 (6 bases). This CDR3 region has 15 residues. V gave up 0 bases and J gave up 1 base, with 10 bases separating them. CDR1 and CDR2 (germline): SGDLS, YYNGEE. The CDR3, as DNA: TGTGCCAGCAGCGTAGGGGCAGGGGCGAACACTGAAGCTTTCTTT. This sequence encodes CASSVGAGANTEAFF.

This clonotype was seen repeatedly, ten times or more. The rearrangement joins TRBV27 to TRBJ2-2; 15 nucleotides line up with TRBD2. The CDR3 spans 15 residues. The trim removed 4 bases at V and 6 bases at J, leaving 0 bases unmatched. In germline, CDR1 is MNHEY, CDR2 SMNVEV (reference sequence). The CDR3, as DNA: TGTGCCAGCAGTTGGACTAGCGGGAGGGCCGGGGAGCTGTTTTTT. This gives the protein CASSWTSGRAGELFF.

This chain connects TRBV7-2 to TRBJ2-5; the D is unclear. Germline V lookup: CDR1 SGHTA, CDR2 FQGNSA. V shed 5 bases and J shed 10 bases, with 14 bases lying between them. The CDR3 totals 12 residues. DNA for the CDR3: TGTGCCAGCAGCCTCAGCGTAGGCCACCAGTACTTC. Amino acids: CASSLSVGHQYF.

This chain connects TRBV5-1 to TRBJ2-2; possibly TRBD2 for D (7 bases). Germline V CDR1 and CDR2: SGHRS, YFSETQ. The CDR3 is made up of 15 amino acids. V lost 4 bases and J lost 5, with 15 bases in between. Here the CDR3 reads CASSPRRGGTGELFF. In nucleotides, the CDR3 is TGCGCCAGCAGCCCCCGGAGGGGGGGAACCGGGGAGCTGTTTTTT. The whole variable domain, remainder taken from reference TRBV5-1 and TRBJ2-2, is KAGVTQTPRYLIKTRGQQVTLSCSPISGHRSVSWYQQTPGQGLQFLFEYFSETQRNKGNFPGRFSGRQFSNSRSEMNVSTLELGDSALYLCASSPRRGGTGELFFGEGSRLTVL.

CDR3 in amino acids: CASSVRPSLGIQYF. CDR3 bases: TGTGCCAGCAGCGTACGGCCCTCCCTAGGCATTCAGTACTTC. The chain is built from TRBV9 and TRBJ2-4; no firm D call. V lost 1 base to trimming and J lost 9 bases, with 14 bases between them. The CDR3 runs 14 residues. The germline gives CDR1 SGDLS, CDR2 YYNGEE.

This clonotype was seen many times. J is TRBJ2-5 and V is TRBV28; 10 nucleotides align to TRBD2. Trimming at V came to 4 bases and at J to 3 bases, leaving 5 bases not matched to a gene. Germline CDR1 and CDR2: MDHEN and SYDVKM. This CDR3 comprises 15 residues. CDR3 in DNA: TGTGCCAGCAGTTATGGGACTAGCGTAAAAGAGACCCAGTACTTC. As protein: CASSYGTSVKETQYF.

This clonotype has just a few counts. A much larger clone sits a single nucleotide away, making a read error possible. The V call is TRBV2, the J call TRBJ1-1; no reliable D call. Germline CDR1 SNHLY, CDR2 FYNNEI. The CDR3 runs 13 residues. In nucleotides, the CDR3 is TGTGCCGGCAGTGGACGGGGGAACACTGAAGCTTTCTTT. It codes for CAGSGRGNTEAFF.

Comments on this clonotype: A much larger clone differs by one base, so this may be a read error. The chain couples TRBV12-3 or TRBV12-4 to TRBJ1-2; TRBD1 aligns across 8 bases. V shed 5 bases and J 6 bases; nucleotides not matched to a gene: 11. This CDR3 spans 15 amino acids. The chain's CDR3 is CASSPSRTGTHGYTF. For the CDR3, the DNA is TGTGCCAGCAGTCCCTCCCGGACAGGGACCCATGGCTACACCTTC.

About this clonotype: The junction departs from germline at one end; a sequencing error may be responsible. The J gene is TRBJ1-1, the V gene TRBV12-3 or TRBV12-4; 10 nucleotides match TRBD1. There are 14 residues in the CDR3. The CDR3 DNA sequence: TGTGCCAGCAGCCCGGGGACAGGGGTATCTGAAGCCTTCTTT. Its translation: CASSPGTGVSEAFF.

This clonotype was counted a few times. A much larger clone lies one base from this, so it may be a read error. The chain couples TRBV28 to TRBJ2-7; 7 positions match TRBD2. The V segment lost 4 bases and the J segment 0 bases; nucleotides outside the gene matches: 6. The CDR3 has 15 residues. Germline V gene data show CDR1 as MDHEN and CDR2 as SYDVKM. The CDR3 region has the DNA TGTGCCAGCAGTTCGGGGGGAGGGGTCTCCTACGAGCAGTACTTC. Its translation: CASSSGGGVSYEQYF. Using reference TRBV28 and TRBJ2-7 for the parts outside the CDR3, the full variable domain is DVKVTQSSRYLVKRTGEKVFLECVQDMDHENMFWYRQDPGLGLRLIYFSYDVKMKEKGDIPEGYSVSREKKERFSLILESASTNQTSMYLCASSSGGGVSYEQYFGPGTRLTVT.

This CDR3 is CASSQAHSGGKRQYF. Written as DNA, the CDR3 is TGTGCCAGTAGTCAAGCCCACTCTGGAGGTAAAAGACAGTATTTT. The chain uses TRBV19 and TRBJ2-3; weak D call: TRBD2 (5 bases). The V gene lost 5 bases and the J gene lost 12 bases, with 24 bases spanning the gap. Germline loops: CDR1 LNHDA, CDR2 SQIVND (reference sequence). The CDR3 totals 15 residues.

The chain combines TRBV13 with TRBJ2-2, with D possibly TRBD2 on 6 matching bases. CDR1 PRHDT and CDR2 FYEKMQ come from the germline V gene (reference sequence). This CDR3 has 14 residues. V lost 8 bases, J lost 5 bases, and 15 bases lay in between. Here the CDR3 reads CASDRVRGTGELFF. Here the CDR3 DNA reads TGTGCCAGCGACCGGGTCCGGGGGACCGGGGAGCTGTTTTTT.